These 20 T cell receptor beta chains share one sample of origin, sequenced in a study of blood T cell repertoires in COVID-19. Assay: immunoSEQ multiplex PCR; the TCRdb copy retains only in-frame clones and omits some. Of fewer than 350,000 clones in the sample, around nine tenths were seen once. Specimen: PBMCs or T cells enriched from blood (not recorded which). The receptors here all came from a woman aged 35 to 49 who had recovered from COVID-19.

This clone was counted a single time. The chain joins TRBV6-6 to TRBJ2-5, with D possibly matching TRBD1 (6 bases). Germline-derived CDR1 and CDR2 are MNHNY and SVGAGI (reference sequence). V lost 5 bases and J 4 bases, leaving 17 bases between the germline ends. The CDR3 extends over 15 amino acids. The CDR3 coding sequence is TGTGCCAGCAGTAAGAATACAGGGTTTGGAGAGACCCAGTACTTC. It encodes CASSKNTGFGETQYF.

This clone appeared a few times. The chain recombines TRBV5-3 with TRBJ1-3, with D possibly being TRBD1 (5 bases). TRBV5-3 is an ORF for which the function is uncertain. Trimming stripped 4 bases from V and 3 bases from J, with 11 bases between. CDR3 length: 14 residues. As DNA, the CDR3 is TGTGCCAGAAGCCCTAGGGGAAGTGGAAACACCATATATTTT. It specifies CARSPRGSGNTIYF.

With regard to this clone: The junction does not match germline at one end; this may be a read error. V is TRBV6-2 or TRBV6-3 and J is TRBJ2-3; 14 bases line up with TRBD2. This CDR3 region has 18 residues. The germline V gene encodes CDR1 MNHEY and CDR2 SVGEGT. The CDR3 loop is CASSHSRLAGGRGHTQYF. The CDR3, as DNA: TGTGCCAGCAGTCACTCCCGACTAGCGGGAGGGCGCGGACATACGCAGTATTTT.

The chain couples TRBV27 to TRBJ2-1; D might be TRBD1 (5 bases). V lost 4 bases and J lost 4, with 8 bases in between. The CDR3 has 13 residues. The germline V gene encodes CDR1 MNHEY and CDR2 SMNVEV (reference sequence). CDR3 sequence (DNA): TGTGCCAGCAGTTACGACAGATACAATGAGCAGTTCTTC. Protein sequence: CASSYDRYNEQFF.

This clone was detected only once. This chain links TRBV2 with TRBJ2-1, with D uncertain. The CDR3 loop spans 11 amino acids. V was trimmed by 4 bases and J by 7 bases, leaving 5 bases between them. Per the germline V gene, CDR1 is SNHLY and CDR2 is FYNNEI. In nucleotides, the CDR3 is TGTGCCAGCAGTGTGAGGAATGAGCAGTTCTTC. As protein: CASSVRNEQFF.

J is TRBJ1-4 and V is TRBV28, with D perhaps matching TRBD1 (6 bases). Between the trimmed V and J ends, which lost 5 bases and 7 bases, there was a span of 20 bases. The germline V gene encodes CDR1 MDHEN and CDR2 SYDVKM. The CDR3 contains 16 residues. The CDR3 is CASSAPSGRGGEKLFF. CDR3 nucleotide sequence: TGTGCCAGCAGTGCACCATCAGGGCGAGGGGGTGAAAAACTGTTTTTT.

The J gene is TRBJ2-1, the V gene TRBV28; no firm D call. The V gene lost 5 bases and the J gene lost 10 bases, with 15 bases spanning the gap. The CDR3 is made up of 13 amino acids. Per the germline V gene, CDR1 is MDHEN and CDR2 is SYDVKM. In DNA, the CDR3 is TGTGCCAGCAGTCCCACCTTCTACGGGGAGCAGTTCTTC. Translated, it gives CASSPTFYGEQFF.

The chain links TRBV28 to TRBJ1-2, with D possibly matching TRBD1 (5 bases). The CDR3 covers 13 residues. Germline CDR1 reads MDHEN; CDR2 reads SYDVKM. Trimming left V 6 bases short and J 5 bases short, with 13 bases between. The CDR3 region has the DNA TGTGCCAGCAGACAACCTCAGGGATATGGCTACACCTTC. Protein product: CASRQPQGYGYTF.

In its sample, this clone was seen once. The chain has TRBV6-5 and TRBJ1-5; 7 positions agree with TRBD1. Germline lookup yields CDR1 MNHEY and CDR2 SVGAGI. This CDR3 is 14 amino acids long. V lost 6 bases, J lost 2 bases, and 4 bases stayed unmatched. The CDR3 loop reads CASRSTGGNQPQHF. The CDR3 DNA is TGTGCCAGCAGATCCACAGGGGGCAATCAGCCCCAGCATTTT.

This sequence joins TRBV5-1 and TRBJ1-3; D may be TRBD1 (6 bases). The CDR3 is 17 amino acids. CDR1 and CDR2 (germline): SGHRS, YFSETQ. The ends were cut back, 0 bases at V and 3 bases at J, with 16 bases in the middle. CDR3 nucleotides: TGCGCCAGCAGCTTGGGTCTCGGGGGGCATGGTGGAAACACCATATATTTT. Translated: CASSLGLGGHGGNTIYF.

The V gene is TRBV5-1, the J gene TRBJ2-7, with D possibly TRBD1 on 6 matching bases. Trimming shortened V by 5 bases and J by 4 bases, and 16 bases separated the two germline ends. Germline V gene sequence: CDR1 SGHRS, CDR2 YFSETQ. The CDR3 has 14 amino acids. DNA for the CDR3: TGCGCCAGCAGTCCAGACAGGACCCTTTACGAGCAGTACTTC. Encoded protein: CASSPDRTLYEQYF.

V is TRBV10-3 and J is TRBJ2-1; 7 bases line up with TRBD2. The CDR3 totals 15 residues. Trimming removed 2 bases from V and 8 bases from J; junction bases left unmatched: 9. The germline V gene encodes CDR1 ENHRY and CDR2 SYGVKD. This CDR3 is CAISEGNGRSHEQFF. The CDR3 nucleotides read TGTGCCATCAGTGAGGGAAACGGGAGGTCCCATGAGCAGTTCTTC.

The chain has TRBV27 and TRBJ2-7; perhaps TRBD1 as D (6 bases). Trimming took 7 bases from V and 1 from J, leaving 17 bases between them. The CDR3 is 15 residues long. CDR1 MNHEY and CDR2 SMNVEV come from the germline V gene (reference sequence). The CDR3 DNA reads as TGTGCCAGCATGAGGGGGAGCTCGGGTTCCTACGAGCAGTACTTC. Encoded protein: CASMRGSSGSYEQYF.

The V gene is TRBV7-2, the J gene TRBJ2-5; 10 bases line up with TRBD1. Germline CDR1 reads SGHTA; CDR2 reads FQGNSA. The CDR3 spans 15 residues. J lost 5 bases, V lost 7 bases, and 10 bases had no gene match. DNA for the CDR3: TGTGCCAGCACCCCGATGACAGGGGGCGGCGAGACCCAGTACTTC. Translating it yields CASTPMTGGGETQYF.

This clone came up a few times. The CDR3 bases are TGTGCCAGCAGCTACGCCGGGACAGGACTCTACGAGCAGTACTTC. This sequence encodes CASSYAGTGLYEQYF. This chain connects TRBV7-9 to TRBJ2-7; 8 bases are a match to TRBD1. The CDR3 contains 15 residues. With 4 bases clipped from V and 3 bases from J, the junction kept 8 bases outside the gene matches. Per the germline V gene, CDR1 is SEHNR and CDR2 is FQNEAQ (reference sequence).

J is TRBJ1-2 and V is TRBV7-9; tentative D call: TRBD1 (6 bases). This CDR3 is 15 amino acids long. Germline loops: CDR1 SEHNR, CDR2 FQNEAQ (reference sequence). V lost 5 bases and J lost 8, with 21 bases in between. The CDR3 is CASSPDGQRVEGYTF. The DNA for the CDR3 is TGTGCCAGCAGCCCCGATGGACAGAGGGTAGAGGGCTACACCTTC.

The J gene is TRBJ1-5, the V gene TRBV4-3, with D uncertain. Germline CDR1 and CDR2: LGHNA and YSLEER. The CDR3 is 14 amino acids. Trimming left V 1 base short and J 3 bases short, with 7 bases between. The CDR3 loop is CASSQGAHNQPQHF. DNA for the CDR3: TGCGCCAGCAGCCAAGGGGCCCACAATCAGCCCCAGCATTTT.

This clone was seen a few times. Written as DNA, the CDR3 is TGTGCCAGCAGCGTAGACGGGAAGGGCCAAGAGACCCAGTACTTC. Protein sequence: CASSVDGKGQETQYF. The V gene is TRBV9, the J gene TRBJ2-5; D is possibly TRBD2 (5 bases). V was clipped by 0 bases and J by 1 base, with 10 bases between them. Looked up from germline, CDR1 is SGDLS and CDR2 is YYNGEE. The CDR3 extends over 15 amino acids.

This sequence joins TRBV6-2 or TRBV6-3 and TRBJ2-7; 11 bases align to TRBD2. Germline trimming cut 5 bases from V and 1 base from J; bases unmatched to any gene: 4. CDR1 and CDR2 from the germline V gene are MNHEY and SVGEGT. The CDR3 has 15 amino acids. In nucleotides, the CDR3 is TGTGCCAGCAGTAGGACTAGCGGGCCTTCCTACGAGCAGTACTTC. Its translation is CASSRTSGPSYEQYF.

This sequence joins TRBV18 and TRBJ2-7; 9 bases align to TRBD1. J was trimmed by 4 bases and V by 3 bases; bases with no gene match: 10. The germline V gene has CDR1 KGHSH and CDR2 LQKENI. The CDR3 length is 16 residues. The CDR3 reads CASSPVGRTGDYEQYF. CDR3 coding DNA: TGTGCCAGCTCACCGGTAGGCCGGACAGGGGATTACGAGCAGTACTTC.